There are many counts of the clone carrying this TCR beta chain. The antigen remains undetermined. Findings of the study overall: Tumor memory CD4+ T cell TCR gene usage clustered with blood and lymph node memory CD4+ cells and lymph node naive CD4+ cells.

Full-length variable regions came from constant-region reverse primers plus semi-nested Nested Universal Primer A PCR. Each CDR3 protein gets one entry after TCRdb re-called the 5' RACE reads with MiXCR. The table lists roughly 50,000 distinct CDR3 sequences, more than 20% of them singletons. Naive CD4+ T cells were purified with Tregs depleted by CD25. V lost 5 bases, J lost 8 bases, and 15 bases lay in between. Germline V gives CDR1 SEHNR, CDR2 FQNEAQ (reference sequence). The CDR3 contains 13 residues. This clonotype was obtained from a female donor with breast cancer. This chain connects TRBV7-9 to TRBJ1-2, with D unresolved. Sequenced material: tumor-infiltrating naive CD4+ T cells sorted from the breast tumor. Subset here: naive CD4+ T cells, CD4+CD45RA+CD25-. CDR3 loop: CASSPKGRSGYTF. The CDR3 DNA follows: TGTGCCAGCAGCCCGAAGGGTAGGAGCGGCTACACCTTC. Combining the CDR3 with reference TRBV7-9 and TRBJ1-2 gives the whole variable domain DTGVSQNPRHKITKRGQNVTFRCDPISEHNRLYWYRQTLGQGPEFLTYFQNEAQLEKSRLLSDRFSAERPKGSFSTLEIQRTEQGDSAMYLCASSPKGRSGYTFGSGTRLTVV.